One and the same sample provided the 26 T cell receptor beta chains below, sequenced in a study of T cell repertoires in cytomegalovirus infection. TCRdb re-derived calls from the reads in MiXCR, one entry per CDR3 protein. In the table there are more than 150,000 distinct CDR3 sequences, around 20% of which are singletons. Sequenced input: PBMCs. The source is a human donor in good health (CMV status not recorded). Some clones in this sample may be carry-over from other donors' samples.

This clonotype was detected many times. J is TRBJ2-7 and V is TRBV28; a possible D gene is TRBD2 (6 bases). CDR3 length: 15 amino acids. Trimming took 3 bases from V and 7 from J, leaving 19 bases between them. Germline CDR1 MDHEN, CDR2 SYDVKM. The CDR3 DNA is TGTGCCAGCAGTTTTAGGTCGGACGGGAGACCGGAGCAGTACTTC. Its protein product is CASSFRSDGRPEQYF.

The genes are TRBV6-2 or TRBV6-3 and TRBJ2-3; D is possibly TRBD1 or TRBD2 (5 bases each). Trimming pared 6 bases from V and 1 base from J, leaving 8 bases between. This CDR3 comprises 13 residues. The germline CDR1 and CDR2 sequences are MNHEY and SVGEGT. CDR3 DNA sequence: TGTGCCAGCAGATGGGACGGCACAGATACGCAGTATTTT. Protein product: CASRWDGTDTQYF.

The rearrangement uses TRBV19 and TRBJ2-5; D ambiguous. Trimming pared 4 bases from V and 5 bases from J, leaving 11 bases between. The germline V gene has CDR1 LNHDA and CDR2 SQIVND (reference sequence). This CDR3 comprises 13 residues. As DNA, the CDR3 is TGTGCCAGTAGTAACACGGGTCGGGAGACCCAGTACTTC. This encodes CASSNTGRETQYF.

This clonotype was detected ten times or more. This chain uses TRBV5-6 with TRBJ2-3, with D possibly called TRBD1 or TRBD2 (6 bases each). V was trimmed by 2 bases and J by 4 bases, leaving 14 bases between them. Germline-derived CDR1 and CDR2 are SGHDT and YYEEEE. The CDR3 runs 15 residues. The CDR3 nucleotides are TGTGCCAGCAGCTTTAGACTAGGGGGTGCAGATACGCAGTATTTT. Residues: CASSFRLGGADTQYF.

This clonotype turned up a few times. The chain combines TRBV5-4 with TRBJ2-1; the D gene is possibly TRBD1 (6 bases). Germline loops: CDR1 SGHNT, CDR2 YYREEE (reference sequence). This CDR3 has 12 amino acids. V shed 6 bases and J shed 5 bases, with 9 bases lying between them. The CDR3 protein is CASTKGDNEQFF. DNA for the CDR3: TGTGCCAGCACCAAGGGGGACAATGAGCAGTTCTTC.

The rearrangement links TRBV28 to TRBJ2-3; a weak D match, TRBD1 (5 bases). The CDR3 has 11 amino acids. V was cut by 5 bases and J by 11 bases, with 11 bases left in between. Germline V gene lookup returns CDR1 MDHEN and CDR2 SYDVKM. The CDR3 coding sequence is TGTGCCAGCAGTCTAGAACAGGAGCAGTATTTT. Its translation: CASSLEQEQYF.

The chain has TRBV10-3 and TRBJ2-1, with D maybe TRBD1 (5 bases). The CDR3 consists of 12 residues. CDR1 and CDR2 (germline): ENHRY, SYGVKD. Deletions cut 2 bases from V and 6 bases from J, with 5 bases between. CDR3 region: CAISERGNEQFF. The CDR3 region has the DNA TGTGCCATCAGTGAGAGGGGCAATGAGCAGTTCTTC.

This clonotype was detected only a few times. This chain uses TRBV6-5 with TRBJ1-2; maybe TRBD1 (5 bases). V was pared by 7 bases and J by 5 bases, with 11 bases between. Germline values: CDR1 MNHEY, CDR2 SVGAGI. This CDR3 has 12 amino acids. CDR3 DNA sequence: TGTGCCAGCATCGACAGTTTTTATGGCTACACCTTC. This encodes CASIDSFYGYTF.

The chain carries TRBV28 and TRBJ2-3, with D possibly TRBD2 on 7 matching bases. Germline lookup yields CDR1 MDHEN and CDR2 SYDVKM. The V end lost 2 bases, the J end lost 2 bases, and 14 bases lay between the germline ends. This CDR3 is 16 amino acids long. In DNA form, the CDR3 reads TGTGCCAGCAGTTTAAATGTGGGGGGGGCCACAGATACGCAGTATTTT. It encodes CASSLNVGGATDTQYF.

This sequence joins TRBV12-3 or TRBV12-4 and TRBJ2-7; D perhaps matches TRBD1 (6 bases). The V and J ends lost 6 bases and 2 bases respectively, with 11 bases between them. CDR3 length: 13 amino acids. CDR3 nucleotide sequence: TGTGCCAGCAGGCTGGACAGAGCCTACGAGCAGTACTTC. Its translation: CASRLDRAYEQYF.

This sequence joins TRBV6-1 and TRBJ2-7, with TRBD1 matching over 9 bases. Trimming at V came to 4 bases and at J to 2 bases, leaving 3 bases not matched to a gene. CDR1 and CDR2 (germline): MNHNS, SASEGT. CDR3 length equals 14 residues. As DNA, the CDR3 is TGTGCCAGCAGTGGCGGACAGGGGCCCTACGAGCAGTACTTC. Translated, it gives CASSGGQGPYEQYF.

Note on this clonotype: One base away lies a much larger clone, so this may be a sequencing read error. V gene TRBV7-9 combines with J gene TRBJ1-2; D is possibly TRBD1 (5 bases). The CDR3 totals 15 residues. Germline V gene lookup returns CDR1 SEHNR and CDR2 FQNEAQ (reference sequence). The CDR3 DNA sequence: TGTGCCAGAAGCTTCGATTCAGGGACGAACTATGGCTACACCTTC. Protein: CARSFDSGTNYGYTF.

This clonotype was observed many times. The gene calls are TRBV6-5 and TRBJ2-7; 9 bases are a match to TRBD1. The V and J ends lost 2 bases and 5 bases, in that order; junction bases with no gene match: 4. The CDR3 sequence is 14 residues long. CDR1 and CDR2 from the germline V gene are MNHEY and SVGAGI. The CDR3: CASSYGQGFNEQYF. Here the CDR3 DNA reads TGTGCCAGCAGTTACGGACAGGGGTTCAACGAGCAGTACTTC.

As DNA, the CDR3 is TGTGCCAGCAGGTTGGACAATTATAGCAATCAGCCCCAGCATTTT. Protein: CASRLDNYSNQPQHF. J is TRBJ1-5 and V is TRBV27; TRBD1 might be the D (5 bases). The CDR3 loop spans 15 amino acids. With 6 bases removed from V and 0 bases from J, the gap between germline ends came to 12 bases. Germline V gives CDR1 MNHEY, CDR2 SMNVEV (reference sequence).

At least ten counts were recorded for this clonotype. This chain joins TRBV7-6 and TRBJ1-1; D gene unclear. The CDR3 consists of 13 residues. The germline CDR1 and CDR2 sequences are SGHVS and FNYEAQ. Deletions cut 1 base from V and 5 bases from J, with 8 bases between. The CDR3 region is CASSLVQRTEAFF. The CDR3 DNA reads TGTGCCAGCAGCTTAGTCCAGCGGACTGAAGCTTTCTTT. The full variable domain, its missing parts supplied by reference TRBV7-6 and TRBJ1-1, is GAGVSQSPRYKVTKRGQDVALRCDPISGHVSLYWYRQALGQGPEFLTYFNYEAQQDKSGLPNDRFSAERPEGSISTLTIQRTEQRDSAMYRCASSLVQRTEAFFGQGTRLTVV.

There are many counts of this clonotype. In DNA form, the CDR3 reads TGTGCCAGCAGTATGACAGGACAAGGACACGAGCAGTACTTC. It specifies CASSMTGQGHEQYF. This sequence joins TRBV12-3 or TRBV12-4 and TRBJ2-7, with D possibly TRBD1 on 6 matching bases. The V and J ends lost 5 bases and 5 bases respectively, with 16 bases between them. The CDR3 spans 14 residues.

This chain joins TRBV27 and TRBJ2-7; 9 bases map to TRBD2. In germline, CDR1 is MNHEY, CDR2 SMNVEV (reference sequence). Trimming at V came to 6 bases and at J to 2 bases, leaving 11 bases not matched to a gene. The CDR3 consists of 16 residues. This CDR3 is CASRTQWLAGPYEQYF. The CDR3, as DNA: TGTGCCAGCAGAACCCAGTGGCTAGCGGGACCCTACGAGCAGTACTTC.

This clonotype was detected only a few times. The V call is TRBV6-2 or TRBV6-3, the J call TRBJ1-1, with no clear D. Trimming cost V 2 bases and J 2 bases, with 21 bases left between them. Germline loops: CDR1 MNHEY, CDR2 SVGEGT. The CDR3 has 18 residues. The CDR3 DNA follows: TGTGCCAGCAGTTACCCGATCGGCGTGGCCGAAGGAAACACTGAAGCTTTCTTT. This gives the protein CASSYPIGVAEGNTEAFF.

The chain couples TRBV6-1 to TRBJ1-2; 8 nucleotides agree with TRBD1. The CDR3 totals 14 residues. Germline V gene data show CDR1 as MNHNS and CDR2 as SASEGT. The V and J ends lost 1 base and 5 bases, in that order; junction bases with no gene match: 3. Here the CDR3 reads CASSEGTGRYGYTF. DNA of the CDR3: TGTGCCAGCAGTGAAGGGACAGGGCGATATGGCTACACCTTC.

This chain links TRBV12-3 or TRBV12-4 with TRBJ2-1, with 10 bases that match TRBD2. The ends lost 6 bases at V and 0 bases at J; junction bases unmatched: 8. This CDR3 has 17 amino acids. CDR3 sequence reads: CASRSTSGHTSYNEQFF. The CDR3 nucleotides read TGTGCCAGCAGGTCGACTAGCGGGCACACCTCCTACAATGAGCAGTTCTTC.

The CDR3 coding sequence is TGTGCCAGCAGCCATAGCGGGACACAAGAGACCCAGTACTTC. It encodes CASSHSGTQETQYF. This chain uses TRBV28 with TRBJ2-5, with 8 bases fitting TRBD2. Germline trimming cut 6 bases from V and 2 bases from J; bases unmatched to any gene: 5. This CDR3 is 14 amino acids long. Germline V gene lookup returns CDR1 MDHEN and CDR2 SYDVKM.

This clonotype showed up many times. The chain couples TRBV11-2 to TRBJ2-4; D not resolved. Trimming pared 0 bases from V and 9 bases from J, leaving 9 bases between. The CDR3 totals 13 residues. Germline CDR1 is SGHAT and CDR2 is FQNNGV. Written as DNA, the CDR3 is TGTGCCAGCAGCTTAGAACCACCAAGCATTCAGTACTTC. Translation gives CASSLEPPSIQYF.

V gene TRBV11-1 combines with J gene TRBJ2-1; D is undetermined. Germline V CDR1 and CDR2: SGHAT, FQDESV (reference sequence). This CDR3 comprises 11 residues. Trimming cost V 3 bases and J 7 bases, with 4 bases left between them. This chain's CDR3 is CASSLTNEQFF. CDR3 sequence (DNA): TGTGCCAGCAGCTTGACTAATGAGCAGTTCTTC.

This clonotype was detected ten times or more. V gene TRBV29-1 combines with J gene TRBJ2-7; 7 bases fit TRBD1. The junction had 12 bases not matched to a gene; V was cut back by 6 bases and J by 4 bases. CDR3 size: 14 residues. CDR1 and CDR2 (germline): SQVTM, ANQGSEA. In DNA form, the CDR3 reads TGCAGCGTCCGACAGGGTTCGTTCCTGTACGAGCAGTACTTC. Residues: CSVRQGSFLYEQYF.

In the case of this clonotype: A much larger clone differs from this one at a single base, so this may be a read error. The rearrangement links TRBV7-2 to TRBJ2-4; D not resolved. The CDR3 totals 17 residues. With 2 bases removed from V and 8 bases from J, the gap between germline ends came to 22 bases. Germline CDR1 is SGHTA and CDR2 is FQGNSA. The CDR3 sequence is CASSLSVTRRRSDIQYF. The CDR3 nucleotides are TGTGCCAGCAGCTTATCGGTGACCCGGCGCAGGTCAGACATTCAGTACTTC.

This clonotype came up many times. This chain links TRBV12-3 or TRBV12-4 with TRBJ1-1; D possibly corresponds to TRBD1 (6 bases). This CDR3 is 17 amino acids long. The V end lost 3 bases, the J end lost 5 bases, and 22 bases lay between the germline ends. The CDR3 reads CASSFRGFGGAGTEAFF. The CDR3 coding sequence is TGTGCCAGCAGTTTCAGGGGATTTGGGGGCGCCGGAACTGAAGCTTTCTTT.